This T cell receptor beta chain was profiled in a study of read filtering for tumor transcriptome and immune sequencing. Looking at the study overall: Whole-transcriptome libraries were prepared after DNase treatment. Study-level results: Even smaller IR-seq throughput identified most shared clonotypes. Dropping single-read clonotypes raised IR-seq and RNA-seq shared-clonotype correlation.

Many counts were recorded for this clonotype. What it binds is unknown. Molecular barcoded adaptors covering alpha/delta and beta/gamma chains were used on roughly 370 ng RNA. TCRdb analysed the reads with MiXCR anew, one entry per CDR3 protein. This table holds tens of thousands of distinct CDR3 sequences, about 22% found once. V was shortened by 0 bases and J by 6 bases, with 6 bases between the two germline ends. The CDR3 is made up of 13 amino acids. Germline-derived CDR1 and CDR2 are LNHNV and YYDKDF (reference sequence). Sample: a population of CD138-negative cells sorted from bone marrow. This chain joins TRBV15 and TRBJ2-1; D gene uncertain. The sequence came from a donor at least 40 years old with multiple myeloma. Written as DNA, the CDR3 is TGTGCCACCAGCAGAGATCTCATCAATGAGCAGTTCTTC. This codes for CATSRDLINEQFF. Variable domain in full (rest from reference TRBV15 and TRBJ2-1): DAMVIQNPRYQVTQFGKPVTLSCSQTLNHNVMYWYQQKSSQAPKLLFHYYDKDFNNEADTPDNFQSRRPNTSFCFLDIRSPGLGDTAMYLCATSRDLINEQFFGPGTRLTVL.